This T cell receptor (beta chain) was sequenced in a study of T cells in Graves' hyperthyroidism and ophthalmopathy. About the research overall: Peripheral blood was acquired at first diagnosis, ahead of any therapy whatsoever.

CDR3 length: 14 residues. Trimming left V 4 bases short and J 2 bases short, with 10 bases between. In this sample, this clonotype turned up many times. Researchers took RNA transcripts and amplified the TCR beta CDR3 regions from them. First-round RT-PCR targeting the TCR CDR3 was performed with the HTBI primer set. Each CDR3 protein is one row after TCRdb ran MiXCR on the multiplex PCR reads. The sample gives about 400,000 distinct CDR3 sequences, 15% to 18% of which show up once; almost 8% is in the top ten. This TCR came from a woman younger than 30 with Graves' hyperthyroidism. V and J are TRBV12-3 or TRBV12-4 and TRBJ2-3; no definite D call. The specimen was blood. CDR3 residues: CASSSPESTDTQYF. CDR3 DNA: TGTGCCAGCAGTTCCCCTGAGTCCACAGATACGCAGTATTTT.